Included here is one TCR beta chain sequence, with context. Its antigen is as yet unknown. Repertoires were generated with immunoSEQ multiplex PCR, while TCRdb's copy carries only in-frame clones and drops some. The data contain about 2.1 million clones, around 93% of them singletons. This entry is derived from a study of shared clonotypes between healthy human individuals. CD8 cells classed as naive were CD45RO-negative and positively selected for CCR7, excluding terminally differentiated effector memory CD45RA+ cells. V was shortened by 0 bases and J by 1 base, with 7 bases between the two germline ends. In germline, CDR1 is MNHEY, CDR2 SVGAGI. CDR3 length: 15 residues. Study-wide points: Relative to clonotypes present in all four donors, those not shared had lower generation probabilities. With a handful of donors compared, around 4.7% of naive CD4 clonotypes were shared.

This clonotype was sampled from a man between 18 and 29 years old in good health. Some clones in this sample may be carry-over from other donors' samples. Specimen: naive CD8+ T cells from PBMCs. This chain connects TRBV6-5 to TRBJ1-5; no definite D call. CDR3 region: CASSYSEESNQPQHF. The CDR3 DNA reads TGTGCCAGCAGTTACTCCGAGGAAAGCAATCAGCCCCAGCATTTT.